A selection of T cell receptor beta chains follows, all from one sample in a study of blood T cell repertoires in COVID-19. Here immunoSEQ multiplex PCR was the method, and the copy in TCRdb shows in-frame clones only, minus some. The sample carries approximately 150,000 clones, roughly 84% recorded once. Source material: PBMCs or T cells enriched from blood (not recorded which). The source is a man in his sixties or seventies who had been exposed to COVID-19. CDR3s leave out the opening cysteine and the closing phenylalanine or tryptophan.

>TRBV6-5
ASSYSRRGPEAF
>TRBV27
ASRSVTWGRELF
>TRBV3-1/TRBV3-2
AAQGLGGNTIY
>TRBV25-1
ASRGLDYGYT
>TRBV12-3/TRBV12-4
ASSRDIGEKLF
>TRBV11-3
ASSLGTGRNTEAF
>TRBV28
ASSLYRGLH
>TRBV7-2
ASSPLVSNQPQH
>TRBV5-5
ASSPDRSYGYT
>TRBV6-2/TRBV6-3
ASSTGLLFGREQY
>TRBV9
ASSVGAGHTNSGNTIY
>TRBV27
ASSSLTGGGEKLF
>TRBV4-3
ASSQGSQGSYEQY
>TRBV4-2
ASSPLGQESSYEQY
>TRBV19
ASSMGRNYGYT
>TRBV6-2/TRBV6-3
ASSFRTGLARHEQF
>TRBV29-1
SIRTGGRNIQY
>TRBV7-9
ASSEGWGTNEKLF
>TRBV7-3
ASSPSGTRQETQY
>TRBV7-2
ASSSDWSGELF
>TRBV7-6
ASSMEGTPY
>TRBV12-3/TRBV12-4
ASRTGYSYEQY
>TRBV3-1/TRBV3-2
ASSLTSGGHNEQF
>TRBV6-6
ASTRTGAGYGYT
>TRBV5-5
ASSQITGNTIY
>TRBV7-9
ASSAGQPGSGNTIY
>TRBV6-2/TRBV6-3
ASSPRTSGSIRELHEQY
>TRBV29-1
SARSLNEKLF
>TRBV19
ASSLRGSGANVLT